The present T cell receptor (beta chain) was sequenced within a study of sequential checkpoint blockade in melanoma. This clone was seen a handful of times. The assay was immunoSEQ multiplex PCR, and TCRdb's table has in-frame clones only and misses some. The data contain 30,000 to 45,000 clones, around nine tenths of them singletons. V lost 5 bases and J 2 bases, leaving 13 bases between the germline ends. CDR3 size: 14 residues. CDR1 and CDR2 from the germline V gene are SEHNR and FQNEAQ (reference sequence). The treatment is: randomized to nivolumab then ipilimumab (arm A) or the reverse (arm B). DNA-damaging chemotherapy had not been given to any patient beforehand.

The V gene is TRBV7-9, the J gene TRBJ2-7; no reliable D call. The source was CD8+ T cells sorted from blood (inferred from file names), collected from a patient given nivolumab and ipilimumab in sequence. This receptor was obtained from a human donor with melanoma. For the CDR3, the DNA is TGTGCCAGCAGCACGCTAGAGGAAACCTACGAGCAGTACTTC. It specifies CASSTLEETYEQYF.